The sequence of this T cell receptor (beta chain) was determined in a study of lymphopenia after photon versus proton radiotherapy. The assay was immunoSEQ multiplex PCR, and TCRdb's table has in-frame clones only and misses some. Of some 26,000 clones in the sample, 81% were seen once. Germline CDR1 reads SGHNT; CDR2 reads YYREEE (reference sequence). Trimming took 2 bases from V and 13 from J, leaving 12 bases between them. CDR3 size: 11 residues. J is TRBJ1-2 and V is TRBV5-4, with D perhaps matching TRBD1 (5 bases). The clonotype was recovered from a man aged 45 to 65 with gastric cancer. Sequenced here: peripheral blood, sampled from a patient treated with photon-based radiotherapy. This CDR3 is CASSLGEAFTF. CDR3 in DNA: TGTGCCAGCAGCTTAGGGGAGGCCTTCACCTTC.